This TCR beta chain was recorded in a study of T cell responses to AZD1222 COVID-19 vaccine. Study in general: Pooled samples include second doses given at about 4 or 12 weeks. General study results and limits: Elevations in Spike-specific TCR breadth and depth followed administration of two AZD1222 doses.

In the case of this clone: What it recognizes is unknown.

The V gene's germline CDR1 is LNHDA and CDR2 SQIVND (reference sequence). The CDR3 loop spans 15 amino acids. V was clipped by 4 bases and J by 8 bases; unmatched bases: 9. Profiling relied on immunoSEQ multiplex PCR, and the TCRdb table lists in-frame clones only, not all of them. The sample comprises under 120,000 clones, about 92% of which are singletons, and 0.95% to 1.5% rests with the top ten. The TCR sequence derives from an adult in good health. The gene calls are TRBV19 and TRBJ2-1; 9 positions agree with TRBD1. The sequencing here drew on peripheral blood, taken on day 0 of AZD1222 vaccination. CDR3 sequence: CASSTSGTGLDEQFF. DNA of the CDR3: TGTGCCAGTAGTACTTCCGGGACAGGGCTCGATGAGCAGTTCTTC.